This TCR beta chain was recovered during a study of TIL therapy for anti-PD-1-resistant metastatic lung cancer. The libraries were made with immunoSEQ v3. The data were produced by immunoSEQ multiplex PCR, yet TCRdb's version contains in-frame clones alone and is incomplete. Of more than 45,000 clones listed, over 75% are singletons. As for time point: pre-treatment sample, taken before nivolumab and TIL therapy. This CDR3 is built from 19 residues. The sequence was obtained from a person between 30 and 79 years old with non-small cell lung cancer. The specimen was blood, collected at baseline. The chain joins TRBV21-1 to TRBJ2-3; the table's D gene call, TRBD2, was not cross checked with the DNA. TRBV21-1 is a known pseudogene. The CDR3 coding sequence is TGTGCCAGCAGCAAAATAGAGGGTCTAGCGGGGGGGCCCCCAGATACGCAGTATTTT. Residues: CASSKIEGLAGGPPDTQYF.